These T cell receptor beta chains were read from a single sample in a study of shared clonotypes between healthy human individuals. Clones were read by immunoSEQ multiplex PCR, and TCRdb kept only the in-frame ones, dropping some. The sample lists fewer than 350,000 clones, around 87% occurring once. The source material was memory CD8+ T cells sorted from blood. All receptors come from a man aged 18 to 35 in good health. Each CDR3 is given with its conserved first and last residue. Each record gives: D gene, clone size, J gene, V gene, CDR3 protein, CDR3 DNA. A D gene is named only where the DNA matches it firmly. Clone size is not always given. Where it is, it says once, few, many or a class for expanded clones.

. | . | TRBJ1-1 | TRBV5-1 | CASSLGGRGREAEAFF | TGCGCCAGCAGCTTGGGAGGCCGGGGCCGTGAAGCTGAAGCTTTCTTT
. | . | TRBJ2-4 | TRBV9 | CASSVDPAKNIQYF | TGTGCCAGCAGCGTTGACCCAGCCAAAAACATTCAGTACTTC
. | . | TRBJ1-1 | TRBV4-3 | CASSQDRMNTEAFF | TGCGCCAGCAGCCAAGATCGGATGAACACTGAAGCTTTCTTT
TRBD2 | . | TRBJ2-5 | TRBV28 | CASSLREGVETQYF | TGTGCCAGCAGTTTACGGGAGGGCGTGGAGACCCAGTACTTC
TRBD1 | many | TRBJ2-7 | TRBV2 | CASSHVGTGTYEQYF | TGTGCCAGCAGCCATGTCGGGACAGGGACCTACGAGCAGTACTTC
TRBD1 | once | TRBJ1-5 | TRBV6-1 | CASRKDRGWNQPQHF | TGTGCCAGCAGGAAAGACAGGGGGTGGAATCAGCCCCAGCATTTT
. | . | TRBJ1-1 | TRBV30 | CAWFLVGNTEAFF | TGTGCCTGGTTTCTGGTGGGGAACACTGAAGCTTTCTTT
. | . | TRBJ1-5 | TRBV28 | CASIPTYSNQPQHF | TGTGCCAGCATCCCGACATACAGCAATCAGCCCCAGCATTTT
. | . | TRBJ1-1 | TRBV2 | CASLRSSLNTEAFF | TGTGCCAGCTTGCGATCATCCCTGAACACTGAAGCTTTCTTT
. | . | TRBJ1-2 | TRBV13 | CASSLGMLGLGRGYTF | TGTGCCAGCAGCTTAGGAATGTTGGGGCTAGGAAGAGGCTACACCTTC
. | few | TRBJ2-5 | TRBV15 | CATSREGAQETQYF | TGTGCCACCAGCAGAGAGGGAGCACAAGAGACCCAGTACTTC
. | . | TRBJ1-2 | TRBV4-3 | CASSQDPLNYGYTF | TGCGCCAGCAGCCAAGACCCTCTTAACTATGGCTACACCTTC
. | once | TRBJ2-7 | TRBV4-3 | CASSQGVRSSYEQYF | TGCGCCAGCAGCCAAGGCGTGAGGAGCTCCTACGAGCAGTACTTC
TRBD2 | . | TRBJ2-1 | TRBV5-1 | CASSLTSEGQFF | TGCGCCAGCAGCTTGACTAGCGAAGGGCAGTTCTTC
TRBD1 | . | TRBJ1-6 | TRBV27 | CASSSGQGPQYNSPLHF | TGTGCCAGCAGCTCGGGACAGGGGCCCCAGTATAATTCACCCCTCCACTTT
. | . | TRBJ1-1 | TRBV11-1 | CASSLDPAGTEAFF | TGTGCCAGCAGCTTAGATCCAGCCGGCACTGAAGCTTTCTTT
. | . | TRBJ1-6 | TRBV5-1 | CASSLDPSSSSYNSPLHF | TGCGCCAGCAGCTTGGACCCCTCGTCAAGCTCCTATAATTCACCCCTCCACTTT
. | . | TRBJ2-5 | TRBV9 | CASSVATTESRETQYF | TGTGCCAGCAGCGTAGCTACGACGGAATCAAGAGAGACCCAGTACTTC
TRBD2 | . | TRBJ2-3 | TRBV5-6 | CASSHTSGRLLSTDTQYF | TGTGCCAGCAGCCATACTAGCGGGAGGCTGTTAAGCACAGATACGCAGTATTTT
TRBD2 | . | TRBJ2-5 | TRBV27 | CASNDLPRAGGRETQYF | TGTGCCAGTAACGACCTTCCACGAGCGGGGGGGAGGGAGACCCAGTACTTC
. | . | TRBJ1-5 | TRBV30 | CAWINQPQHF | TGTGCCTGGATTAATCAGCCCCAGCATTTT
. | . | TRBJ2-1 | TRBV4-3 | CASSQDSGWDEQFF | TGCGCCAGCAGCCAAGACTCGGGGTGGGATGAGCAGTTCTTC
. | . | TRBJ1-5 | TRBV25-1 | CASSDGGGAQPQHF | TGTGCCAGCAGTGATGGTGGGGGTGCGCAGCCCCAGCATTTT
. | . | TRBJ1-1 | TRBV12-1 | CASSLSKRLNTEAFF | TGTGCCAGCAGCCTTTCGAAAAGACTGAACACTGAAGCTTTCTTT
. | . | TRBJ1-2 | TRBV10-3 | CAISDERDLIYGYTF | TGTGCCATCAGTGATGAACGGGACTTGATCTATGGCTACACCTTC
. | . | TRBJ2-1 | TRBV27 | CASSLSGSSYNEQFF | TGTGCCAGCAGTTTATCTGGTAGCTCCTACAATGAGCAGTTCTTC
. | few | TRBJ2-7 | TRBV15 | CATSREGREGYEQYF | TGTGCCACCAGCAGAGAAGGAAGGGAAGGCTACGAGCAGTACTTC
TRBD1 | . | TRBJ2-3 | TRBV7-9 | CASSPPRDRESTDTQYF | TGTGCCAGCAGCCCCCCTAGGGACAGGGAATCCACAGATACGCAGTATTTT
. | few | TRBJ1-3 | TRBV30 | CAWSMMGNGGPGNTIYF | TGTGCCTGGAGTATGATGGGTAATGGGGGGCCTGGAAACACCATATATTTT
. | few | TRBJ2-5 | TRBV10-3 | CAISASAGSQETQYF | TGTGCCATCAGTGCCTCGGCGGGGAGCCAAGAGACCCAGTACTTC
TRBD2 | . | TRBJ2-3 | TRBV10-3 | CAISESLAGGLDTQYF | TGTGCCATCAGTGAGTCGCTAGCGGGAGGGCTAGATACGCAGTATTTT
. | . | TRBJ2-1 | TRBV6-5 | CASSYYQENEQFF | TGTGCCAGCAGTTACTATCAAGAAAATGAGCAGTTCTTC
. | . | TRBJ2-7 | TRBV7-9 | CASSPPGGSEQYF | TGTGCCAGCAGCCCCCCAGGGGGGAGCGAGCAGTACTTC
. | . | TRBJ2-5 | TRBV7-6 | CASKTAQVGQETQYF | TGTGCCAGCAAGACCGCCCAGGTGGGTCAAGAGACCCAGTACTTC
. | . | TRBJ1-1 | TRBV30 | CAWSVLGTRLNTEAFF | TGTGCCTGGAGTGTATTAGGGACAAGGTTGAACACTGAAGCTTTCTTT
. | . | TRBJ2-7 | TRBV27 | CASSLSEGQRSYEQYF | TGTGCCAGCAGTTTATCCGAGGGGCAGAGATCCTACGAGCAGTACTTC
. | . | TRBJ2-1 | TRBV25-1 | CASRGYMGIPNEQFF | TGTGCCAGCAGGGGATATATGGGAATCCCCAATGAGCAGTTCTTC
TRBD1 | . | TRBJ1-2 | TRBV30 | CAWEDRGRWRENYGYTF | TGTGCCTGGGAAGACAGGGGGCGTTGGCGGGAAAACTATGGCTACACCTTC
TRBD2 | . | TRBJ2-3 | TRBV7-2 | CASSLTSGVTDTQYF | TGTGCCAGCAGCTTGACTAGCGGGGTGACAGATACGCAGTATTTT
TRBD2 | . | TRBJ2-1 | TRBV9 | CASSARKRLAGTNEQFF | TGTGCCAGCAGCGCTAGAAAACGACTAGCGGGGACCAATGAGCAGTTCTTC
. | . | TRBJ1-2 | TRBV6-5 | CASSETDRQYGYTF | TGTGCCAGCAGTGAGACCGACCGACAATATGGCTACACCTTC
TRBD2 | once | TRBJ2-2 | TRBV19 | CASSRGEGTGELFF | TGTGCCAGTAGTAGAGGGGAGGGCACCGGGGAGCTGTTTTTT
. | . | TRBJ2-7 | TRBV5-1 | CASSLARGTEQYF | TGCGCCAGCAGCTTGGCTCGGGGTACCGAGCAGTACTTC
. | . | TRBJ2-7 | TRBV7-6 | CASSLIGPGDEQYF | TGTGCCAGCAGCTTAATCGGGCCTGGGGACGAGCAGTACTTC
TRBD2 | . | TRBJ2-1 | TRBV14 | CASSSRLAGHNEQFF | TGTGCCAGCAGCTCCCGACTAGCGGGCCACAATGAGCAGTTCTTC
. | . | TRBJ2-3 | TRBV7-2 | CASSPRMAGDPSVTQYF | TGTGCCAGCAGCCCACGGATGGCAGGGGACCCCTCAGTTACGCAGTATTTT
. | . | TRBJ2-2 | TRBV4-3 | CASSQDRASGELFF | TGCGCCAGCAGCCAAGATCGAGCGTCCGGGGAGCTGTTTTTT
. | once | TRBJ1-2 | TRBV6-6 | CASSYSVTPNYGYTF | TGTGCCAGCAGTTACTCAGTTACGCCTAACTATGGCTACACCTTC
. | . | TRBJ1-4 | TRBV7-2 | CASSSDPWDEKLFF | TGTGCCAGCAGCTCGGACCCATGGGATGAAAAACTGTTTTTT
. | . | TRBJ2-6 | TRBV4-1 | CASSPTGANVLTF | TGCGCCAGCAGCCCTACTGGGGCCAACGTCCTGACTTTC
TRBD1 | . | TRBJ2-7 | TRBV5-5 | CASSFQGVLYEQYF | TGTGCCAGCAGCTTCCAGGGGGTTCTCTACGAGCAGTACTTC
. | . | TRBJ1-2 | TRBV27 | CASGGAGARNYGYTF | TGTGCCAGCGGTGGGGCAGGGGCTCGTAACTATGGCTACACCTTC
. | . | TRBJ1-2 | TRBV6-6 | CASGEGLYGYTF | TGTGCCAGCGGGGAGGGCCTCTATGGCTACACCTTC
. | . | TRBJ2-7 | TRBV19 | CASRPRSSVVYEQYF | TGTGCCAGTAGGCCCAGGTCCAGCGTTGTCTACGAGCAGTACTTC